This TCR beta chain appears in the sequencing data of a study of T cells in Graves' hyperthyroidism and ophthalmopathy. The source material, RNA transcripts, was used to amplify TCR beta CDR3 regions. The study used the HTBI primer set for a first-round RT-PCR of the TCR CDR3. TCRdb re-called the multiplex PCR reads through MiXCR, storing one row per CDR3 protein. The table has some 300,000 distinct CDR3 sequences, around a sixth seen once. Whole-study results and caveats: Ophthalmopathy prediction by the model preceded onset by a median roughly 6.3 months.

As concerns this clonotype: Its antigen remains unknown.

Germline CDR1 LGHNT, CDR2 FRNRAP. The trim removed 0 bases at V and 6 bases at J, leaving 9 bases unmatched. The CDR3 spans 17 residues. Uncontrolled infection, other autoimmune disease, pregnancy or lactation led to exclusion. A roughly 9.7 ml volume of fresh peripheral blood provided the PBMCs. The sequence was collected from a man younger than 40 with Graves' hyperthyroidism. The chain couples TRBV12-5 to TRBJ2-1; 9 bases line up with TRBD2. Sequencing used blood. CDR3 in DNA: TGTGCTAGTGGTTTGGTACTAGGGCGGGAGGGCGGCAATGAGCAGTTCTTC. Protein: CASGLVLGREGGNEQFF.